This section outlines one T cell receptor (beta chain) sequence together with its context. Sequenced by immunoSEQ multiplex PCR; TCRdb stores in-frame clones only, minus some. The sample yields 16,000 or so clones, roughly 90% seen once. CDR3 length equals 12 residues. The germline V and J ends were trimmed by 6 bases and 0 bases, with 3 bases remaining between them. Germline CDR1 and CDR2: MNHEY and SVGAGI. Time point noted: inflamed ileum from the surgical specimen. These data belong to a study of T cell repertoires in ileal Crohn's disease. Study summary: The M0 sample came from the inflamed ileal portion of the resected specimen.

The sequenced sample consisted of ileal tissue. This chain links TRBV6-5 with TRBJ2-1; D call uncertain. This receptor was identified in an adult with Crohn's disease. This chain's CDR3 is CASRSSYNEQFF. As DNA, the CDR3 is TGTGCCAGCAGAAGCTCCTACAATGAGCAGTTCTTC.